These T cell receptor beta chains were read from a single sample in a study of T cells in Graves' hyperthyroidism and ophthalmopathy. TCRdb re-derived calls from the multiplex PCR reads in MiXCR, one entry per CDR3 protein. The data contain around 700,000 distinct CDR3 sequences, roughly a third of them singletons. Sequenced input: blood. Source of these receptors: a woman in her forties with Graves' hyperthyroidism. Each CDR3 is given with its conserved first and last residue. D genes are given only for firm matches. Clone size is stated in some rows and not others, as once, few, many or a class when expanded.

v_call: TRBV6-1
clone_size: -
j_call: TRBJ2-5
d_call: TRBD2
cdr3_aa: CASGQLLAGETQYF
cdr3_nt: TGTGCCAGCGGACAACTACTAGCGGGAGAGACCCAGTACTTC

v_call: TRBV6-5
clone_size: -
j_call: TRBJ2-7
d_call: TRBD2
cdr3_aa: CASSYRSGSHDEQYF
cdr3_nt: TGTGCCAGCAGTTACCGCAGCGGGAGCCACGACGAGCAGTACTTC

v_call: TRBV20-1
clone_size: few
j_call: TRBJ1-1
d_call: -
cdr3_aa: CSARGAAGDTEAFF
cdr3_nt: TGCAGTGCTAGAGGGGCCGCCGGAGACACTGAAGCTTTCTTT

v_call: TRBV25-1
clone_size: many
j_call: TRBJ1-3
d_call: -
cdr3_aa: CASSEWAGSGNTIYF
cdr3_nt: TGTGCCAGCAGTGAATGGGCCGGGTCTGGAAACACCATATATTTT

v_call: TRBV7-9
clone_size: -
j_call: TRBJ1-4
d_call: TRBD1
cdr3_aa: CASSLVWTGGFTNEKLFF
cdr3_nt: TGTGCCAGCAGCTTAGTTTGGACAGGAGGCTTCACTAATGAAAAACTGTTTTTT

v_call: TRBV10-3
clone_size: -
j_call: TRBJ2-7
d_call: -
cdr3_aa: CAISESMGRQSSYEQYF
cdr3_nt: TGTGCCATCAGTGAGTCGATGGGGCGGCAGAGCTCCTACGAGCAGTACTTC

v_call: TRBV24-1
clone_size: many
j_call: TRBJ1-1
d_call: -
cdr3_aa: CATSDSRGSTEAFF
cdr3_nt: TGTGCCACCAGTGATTCCAGGGGAAGCACTGAAGCTTTCTTT

v_call: TRBV4-3
clone_size: few
j_call: TRBJ1-1
d_call: -
cdr3_aa: CASSQRVGTEAFF
cdr3_nt: TGCGCCAGCAGCCAGAGGGTGGGCACTGAAGCTTTCTTT

v_call: TRBV7-6
clone_size: few
j_call: TRBJ2-7
d_call: TRBD2
cdr3_aa: CASSLMAGVPDEQYF
cdr3_nt: TGTGCCAGCAGCTTAATGGCGGGAGTCCCGGACGAGCAGTACTTC

v_call: TRBV20-1
clone_size: many
j_call: TRBJ2-7
d_call: -
cdr3_aa: CSARQLGRLSPEQYF
cdr3_nt: TGCAGTGCTAGACAACTGGGACGCCTCTCCCCCGAGCAGTACTTC

v_call: TRBV4-3
clone_size: few
j_call: TRBJ1-5
d_call: -
cdr3_aa: CASSQVGRKNQPQHF
cdr3_nt: TGCGCCAGCAGCCAGGTCGGCAGGAAGAATCAGCCCCAGCATTTT

v_call: TRBV7-9
clone_size: many
j_call: TRBJ1-2
d_call: -
cdr3_aa: CASSRTLNYGYTF
cdr3_nt: TGTGCCAGCAGCCGGACACTTAACTATGGCTACACCTTC

v_call: TRBV19
clone_size: -
j_call: TRBJ1-5
d_call: -
cdr3_aa: CASSRSRDSYQPQHF
cdr3_nt: TGTGCCAGTAGTAGATCCAGGGATTCCTATCAGCCCCAGCATTTT

v_call: TRBV10-3
clone_size: -
j_call: TRBJ1-2
d_call: -
cdr3_aa: CASSTLQTGGYTF
cdr3_nt: TGTGCCAGCAGCACTCTTCAAACTGGTGGCTACACCTTC

v_call: TRBV7-2
clone_size: few
j_call: TRBJ2-7
d_call: -
cdr3_aa: CASSLEAATYEQYF
cdr3_nt: TGTGCCAGCAGTTTAGAGGCTGCGACCTACGAGCAGTACTTC

v_call: TRBV19
clone_size: many
j_call: TRBJ2-7
d_call: TRBD2
cdr3_aa: CATKAGQHNEQYF
cdr3_nt: TGTGCCACAAAAGCGGGGCAGCACAACGAGCAGTACTTC

v_call: TRBV10-3
clone_size: -
j_call: TRBJ1-2
d_call: -
cdr3_aa: CAISESKGQSYGYTF
cdr3_nt: TGTGCCATCAGTGAGTCGAAGGGGCAGAGCTATGGCTACACCTTC

v_call: TRBV2
clone_size: few
j_call: TRBJ1-1
d_call: -
cdr3_aa: CASSRTPPMVPTNTEAFF
cdr3_nt: TGTGCCAGCAGTCGCACGCCCCCGATGGTTCCAACGAACACTGAAGCTTTCTTT

v_call: TRBV19
clone_size: few
j_call: TRBJ1-5
d_call: -
cdr3_aa: CASSIDYLPVPGGNQPQHF
cdr3_nt: TGTGCCAGTAGTATAGATTACCTCCCGGTGCCCGGTGGCAATCAGCCCCAGCATTTT

v_call: TRBV6-5
clone_size: -
j_call: TRBJ2-7
d_call: TRBD2
cdr3_aa: CASGGWRGKHYEQYF
cdr3_nt: TGTGCCAGCGGGGGGTGGCGGGGGAAACATTACGAGCAGTACTTC

v_call: TRBV7-2
clone_size: -
j_call: TRBJ2-7
d_call: -
cdr3_aa: CASSLGVGGNGYEQYF
cdr3_nt: TGTGCCAGCAGCTTGGGAGTGGGGGGTAACGGCTACGAGCAGTACTTC

v_call: TRBV6-4
clone_size: few
j_call: TRBJ1-2
d_call: TRBD1
cdr3_aa: CASRRQGKANYGYTF
cdr3_nt: TGTGCCAGCAGGCGACAGGGTAAAGCTAACTATGGCTACACCTTC

v_call: TRBV7-2
clone_size: -
j_call: TRBJ2-6
d_call: -
cdr3_aa: CASSFKAGDYSGANVLTF
cdr3_nt: TGTGCCAGCAGCTTTAAAGCGGGCGATTACTCTGGGGCCAACGTCCTGACTTTC

v_call: TRBV19
clone_size: -
j_call: TRBJ2-7
d_call: -
cdr3_aa: CASSISTGHAPSYEQYF
cdr3_nt: TGTGCCAGTAGTATATCAACAGGCCATGCTCCCTCCTACGAGCAGTACTTC

v_call: TRBV5-5
clone_size: few
j_call: TRBJ2-7
d_call: -
cdr3_aa: CASSQEAGRTYEQYF
cdr3_nt: TGCGCCAGCAGCCAAGAGGCGGGTCGAACCTACGAGCAGTACTTC

v_call: TRBV2
clone_size: -
j_call: TRBJ1-5
d_call: -
cdr3_aa: CASNSDSNQPQHF
cdr3_nt: TGTGCCAGCAACAGCGATAGCAATCAGCCCCAGCATTTT

v_call: TRBV25-1
clone_size: -
j_call: TRBJ1-3
d_call: -
cdr3_aa: CTSIRNRGAEDTIYF
cdr3_nt: TGTACCAGCATCCGTAACCGGGGGGCCGAAGACACCATATATTTT

v_call: TRBV5-5
clone_size: -
j_call: TRBJ2-7
d_call: TRBD1
cdr3_aa: CASSPAPDRVEEQYF
cdr3_nt: TGTGCCAGCAGTCCCGCCCCGGACAGGGTGGAAGAGCAGTACTTC

v_call: TRBV12-3/TRBV12-4
clone_size: -
j_call: TRBJ2-7
d_call: -
cdr3_aa: CASSLSSVGVYEQYF
cdr3_nt: TGTGCCAGCAGTTTAAGTTCAGTTGGCGTCTACGAGCAGTACTTC

v_call: TRBV29-1
clone_size: -
j_call: TRBJ2-2
d_call: -
cdr3_aa: CSVETNSGELFF
cdr3_nt: TGCAGCGTTGAGACCAACTCTGGGGAGCTGTTTTTT

v_call: TRBV10-2
clone_size: many
j_call: TRBJ2-7
d_call: TRBD2
cdr3_aa: CASSAGGDYSYEQYF
cdr3_nt: TGCGCCAGCAGTGCGGGCGGGGACTACTCCTACGAGCAGTACTTC

v_call: TRBV29-1
clone_size: -
j_call: TRBJ2-2
d_call: TRBD2
cdr3_aa: CSVGPGLAGGGPGELFF
cdr3_nt: TGCAGCGTTGGCCCCGGACTAGCGGGAGGGGGTCCCGGGGAGCTGTTTTTT

v_call: TRBV20-1
clone_size: many
j_call: TRBJ2-5
d_call: -
cdr3_aa: CSARTSQETQYF
cdr3_nt: TGCAGTGCCAGGACCTCCCAAGAGACCCAGTACTTC

v_call: TRBV7-8
clone_size: -
j_call: TRBJ1-1
d_call: -
cdr3_aa: CASSLARVLIAEAFF
cdr3_nt: TGTGCCAGCAGCTTAGCGAGGGTGCTTATAGCTGAAGCTTTCTTT

v_call: TRBV6-1
clone_size: few
j_call: TRBJ2-7
d_call: -
cdr3_aa: CASSWASDGSYEQYF
cdr3_nt: TGTGCCAGCAGTTGGGCCTCGGATGGGTCCTACGAGCAGTACTTC

v_call: TRBV10-3
clone_size: -
j_call: TRBJ2-3
d_call: -
cdr3_aa: CAISDSGAPTDTQYF
cdr3_nt: TGTGCCATCAGTGACTCGGGGGCACCCACAGATACGCAGTATTTT

v_call: TRBV6-5
clone_size: few
j_call: TRBJ1-1
d_call: -
cdr3_aa: CASRPSYREVSDTEAFF
cdr3_nt: TGTGCCAGCAGACCTTCGTACAGGGAGGTATCGGACACTGAAGCTTTCTTT

v_call: TRBV7-2
clone_size: many
j_call: TRBJ2-5
d_call: TRBD1
cdr3_aa: CASSLGTGHQETQYF
cdr3_nt: TGTGCCAGCAGCTTAGGGACAGGGCACCAAGAGACCCAGTACTTC

v_call: TRBV7-9
clone_size: -
j_call: TRBJ2-1
d_call: -
cdr3_aa: CASSPPGLTNEQFF
cdr3_nt: TGTGCCAGCAGCCCTCCGGGACTGACGAATGAGCAGTTCTTC

v_call: TRBV20-1
clone_size: -
j_call: TRBJ2-7
d_call: TRBD1
cdr3_aa: CSAPRDRVVFF
cdr3_nt: TGCAGTGCTCCGAGGGACAGGGTGGTTTTCTTC

v_call: TRBV5-1
clone_size: -
j_call: TRBJ1-1
d_call: TRBD1
cdr3_aa: CASSLRRTGAEAFF
cdr3_nt: TGCGCCAGCAGCTTGCGGCGAACAGGGGCTGAAGCTTTCTTT

v_call: TRBV12-3/TRBV12-4
clone_size: many
j_call: TRBJ1-6
d_call: -
cdr3_aa: CASSLGRKGSPLHF
cdr3_nt: TGTGCCAGCAGTTTGGGGAGAAAGGGCTCACCCCTCCACTTT

v_call: TRBV7-2
clone_size: many
j_call: TRBJ1-6
d_call: TRBD1
cdr3_aa: CASSPRPTGGDNSPLHF
cdr3_nt: TGTGCCAGCAGCCCTAGGCCTACAGGGGGCGATAATTCACCCCTCCACTTT

v_call: TRBV2
clone_size: many
j_call: TRBJ1-1
d_call: -
cdr3_aa: CASSDMGVDTEAFF
cdr3_nt: TGTGCCAGCAGTGACATGGGGGTCGACACTGAAGCTTTCTTT

v_call: TRBV4-1
clone_size: -
j_call: TRBJ1-4
d_call: -
cdr3_aa: CASSHPGAINEKLFF
cdr3_nt: TGCGCCAGCAGCCACCCCGGGGCTATCAATGAAAAACTGTTTTTT

v_call: TRBV7-8
clone_size: few
j_call: TRBJ1-4
d_call: -
cdr3_aa: CASIQGGRVTNEKLFF
cdr3_nt: TGTGCCAGCATCCAGGGCGGTAGGGTGACTAATGAAAAACTGTTTTTT

v_call: TRBV5-6
clone_size: few
j_call: TRBJ1-1
d_call: TRBD1
cdr3_aa: CASRGTGGAFF
cdr3_nt: TGTGCCAGCAGAGGGACAGGGGGAGCTTTCTTT

v_call: TRBV2
clone_size: -
j_call: TRBJ1-1
d_call: TRBD1
cdr3_aa: CASSIHRGSTEAFF
cdr3_nt: TGTGCCAGCAGTATACACAGGGGGAGCACTGAAGCTTTCTTT

v_call: TRBV9
clone_size: many
j_call: TRBJ2-2
d_call: -
cdr3_aa: CASSVNPNTGELFF
cdr3_nt: TGTGCCAGCAGCGTAAACCCTAACACCGGGGAGCTGTTTTTT

v_call: TRBV6-1
clone_size: few
j_call: TRBJ2-2
d_call: -
cdr3_aa: CASRNENTGELFF
cdr3_nt: TGTGCCAGCAGGAATGAGAACACCGGGGAGCTGTTTTTT

v_call: TRBV15
clone_size: -
j_call: TRBJ1-2
d_call: -
cdr3_aa: CATSRDSLGYGYTF
cdr3_nt: TGTGCCACCAGCAGGGACAGCCTAGGCTATGGCTACACCTTC

v_call: TRBV5-4
clone_size: few
j_call: TRBJ1-6
d_call: TRBD1
cdr3_aa: CASSNPGTVNSPLHF
cdr3_nt: TGTGCCAGCAGCAATCCCGGGACAGTTAATTCACCCCTCCACTTT

v_call: TRBV7-3
clone_size: -
j_call: TRBJ2-3
d_call: TRBD2
cdr3_aa: CASSLTSDRTDTQYF
cdr3_nt: TGTGCCAGCAGTTTGACTAGCGATCGCACAGATACGCAGTATTTT

v_call: TRBV20-1
clone_size: -
j_call: TRBJ2-5
d_call: -
cdr3_aa: CSLRDLGSEETQYF
cdr3_nt: TGCAGTCTCCGGGATCTCGGGTCAGAAGAGACCCAGTACTTC